One and the same sample provided the 3 T cell receptor beta chains below, sequenced in a study of blood T cell repertoires in COVID-19. Only in-frame clones appear in the TCRdb table, and some are missing; sequencing was by immunoSEQ multiplex PCR. Of more than 90,000 clones listed, 75% to 85% are singletons. What was sequenced was peripheral blood. The receptor set was obtained from a man between 60 and 75 years old with acute or convalescent COVID-19.

This chain connects TRBV7-2 to TRBJ1-1, with D tentatively TRBD1 (6 bases). The germline gives CDR1 SGHTA, CDR2 FQGNSA. The ends were cut back, 5 bases at V and 6 bases at J, with 13 bases in the middle. The CDR3 is 13 amino acids. The DNA of the CDR3 is TGTGCCAGCAGCGCAGGGGCGAGGGCTGAAGCTTTCTTT. Translation gives CASSAGARAEAFF.

The gene calls are TRBV6-5 and TRBJ1-1; TRBD1 matches 9 bases. CDR3 size: 14 residues. Germline V lookup: CDR1 MNHEY, CDR2 SVGAGI. J was trimmed by 6 bases and V by 6 bases; bases with no gene match: 8. The CDR3 DNA follows: TGTGCCAGCAGCCTACGGGACAGGGTGTCTGAAGCTTTCTTT. Amino acids: CASSLRDRVSEAFF.

This chain joins TRBV7-3 and TRBJ1-2, with TRBD1 identical over 7 bases. This CDR3 contains 14 residues. Per the germline V gene, CDR1 is SGHTA and CDR2 is FQGTGA. J was trimmed by 4 bases and V by 2 bases; bases with no gene match: 4. The DNA for the CDR3 is TGTGCCAGCAGCTTATCGGGACAGACCTATGGCTACACCTTC. Translating it yields CASSLSGQTYGYTF. Drawing the rest from reference TRBV7-3 and TRBJ1-2, the complete variable domain is GAGVSQTPSNKVTEKGKYVELRCDPISGHTALYWYRQSLGQGPEFLIYFQGTGAADDSGLPNDRFFAVRPEGSVSTLKIQRTERGDSAVYLCASSLSGQTYGYTFGSGTRLTVV.